This TCR beta chain came from a study of blood T cells in healthy people across ages. The wider study: Every two T cells gave about one barcoded beta molecule via template switching. Regarding the study as a whole: Donors of long life had a larger count of naive CD4+ cells and greater diversity than aged donors. Any changes in expanded clonotypes were possibly confounded, as donor CMV status remained unknown.

Primers used in a second PCR of about 7 to 12 cycles were a sample-barcoded 5' primer and a J-beta primer mix. The authors tagged each cDNA molecule using a template-switch adaptor with 12 random nucleotides. TCRdb itself ran the 5' RACE reads through MiXCR, one entry per CDR3 protein. The table records 1.5 million to 2 million distinct CDR3 sequences, roughly 32% of them present only once. Germline trimming cut 6 bases from V and 5 bases from J; bases unmatched to any gene: 5. The germline V gene has CDR1 SGDLS and CDR2 YYNGEE. The CDR3 runs 13 residues. This clonotype was recorded a few times. Its antigen is as yet unknown.

The receptor comes from a woman younger than 45 in good health. The chain couples TRBV9 to TRBJ1-2, with 9 bases lining up with TRBD1. Sample: blood. The CDR3 reads CASTVTGGYGYTF. DNA for the CDR3: TGTGCCAGCACGGTGACAGGGGGATATGGCTACACCTTC.